This T cell receptor beta chain was observed in a study of response to subunit inactivated influenza vaccine. TCRdb re-called the RT-PCR reads with MiXCR, one entry per CDR3 protein. The sample shows hundreds of thousands of distinct CDR3 sequences, less than 20% of them seen only once. CDR1 DFQATT and CDR2 SNEGSKA come from the germline V gene (reference sequence). V was pared by 3 bases and J by 2 bases, with 2 bases of the junction left unmatched. The CDR3 runs to 13 residues. This clonotype was counted between two and nine times. The sample consisted of PBMCs from blood, taken 11 to 12 days after vaccination. The clonotype was recovered from a man aged 50 to 59 who received an inactivated influenza vaccine. This chain links TRBV20-1 with TRBJ2-7; 9 bases align to TRBD2. CDR3 region: CSASSGGPYEQYF. CDR3 DNA sequence: TGCAGTGCTAGTAGCGGGGGCCCCTACGAGCAGTACTTC.